The clone carrying this T cell receptor (beta chain) was counted only a few times. These data come from a study of OX40 agonist ivuxolimab in advanced cancers. Study background: Every patient in dose escalation had hepatocellular carcinoma, melanoma, renal cell or head and neck cancer.

Profiling relied on immunoSEQ multiplex PCR, and the TCRdb table lists in-frame clones only, not all of them. The sample has around 69,000 clones, 80% to 90% seen once. Trimming pared 5 bases from V and 5 bases from J, leaving 13 bases between. The germline CDR1 and CDR2 sequences are SGHTA and FQGTGA. The CDR3 runs to 13 residues. This sequence originates from an adult with an advanced solid tumor such as melanoma, head and neck, liver or kidney cancer. Sequenced material: CD4+ or CD8+ T cells sorted from blood, taken in a trial of the OX40 agonist ivuxolimab. V gene TRBV7-3 combines with J gene TRBJ2-7; D may be TRBD2 (5 bases). The CDR3 sequence: CASSPRVTDEQYF. The CDR3 nucleotides are TGTGCCAGCAGCCCGAGGGTAACCGACGAGCAGTACTTC.